A selection of T cell receptor beta chains follows, all from one sample in a study of identical twins. TCRdb redid the calling of the 5' RACE reads with MiXCR, one entry per CDR3 protein. The table has 1.5 million to 2 million distinct CDR3 sequences, around 33% seen once; the top ten hold over 0.25%. Sequencing was done on a sample of cord blood. Every receptor here comes from a newborn girl in good health. Each CDR3 is given without its conserved first and last residue. Some rows have no size entry. The others give once, few or many, or a class for an expanded clone.

ASSVTGSNQPQH	TRBV25-1	many
ASSLDSRAYYGYT	TRBV7-2	many
ASSPQGRGMNTEAF	TRBV7-2	.
ATSRDVGRTREQY	TRBV15	.
ASSFSSVGEQF	TRBV11-2	.
ASSQLARRNTEAF	TRBV3-1	.
ASSQGGGNRQTQY	TRBV3-1	few
ASSLELIVSYNEQY	TRBV5-5	few
ASASGGRDTQY	TRBV2	few
SASRYPDRANEKLF	TRBV20-1	few